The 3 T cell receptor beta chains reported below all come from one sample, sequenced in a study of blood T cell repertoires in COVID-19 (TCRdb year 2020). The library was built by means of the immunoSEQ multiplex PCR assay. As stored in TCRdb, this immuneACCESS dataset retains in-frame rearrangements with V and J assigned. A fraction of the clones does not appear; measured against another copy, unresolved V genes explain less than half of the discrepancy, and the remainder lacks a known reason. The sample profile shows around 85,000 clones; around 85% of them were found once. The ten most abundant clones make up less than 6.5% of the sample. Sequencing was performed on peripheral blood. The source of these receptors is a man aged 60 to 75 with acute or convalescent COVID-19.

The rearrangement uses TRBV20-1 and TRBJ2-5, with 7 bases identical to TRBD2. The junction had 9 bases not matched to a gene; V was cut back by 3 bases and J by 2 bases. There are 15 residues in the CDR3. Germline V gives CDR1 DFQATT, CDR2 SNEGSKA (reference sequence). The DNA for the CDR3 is TGCAGTGCTAGTTGGGGCTGGGGGGGTCAAGAGACCCAGTACTTC. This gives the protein CSASWGWGGQETQYF.

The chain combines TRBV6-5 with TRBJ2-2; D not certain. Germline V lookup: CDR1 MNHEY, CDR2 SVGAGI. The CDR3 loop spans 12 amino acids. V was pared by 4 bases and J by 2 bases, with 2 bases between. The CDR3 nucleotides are TGTGCCAGCAGTTCTAACACCGGGGAGCTGTTTTTT. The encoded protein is CASSSNTGELFF.

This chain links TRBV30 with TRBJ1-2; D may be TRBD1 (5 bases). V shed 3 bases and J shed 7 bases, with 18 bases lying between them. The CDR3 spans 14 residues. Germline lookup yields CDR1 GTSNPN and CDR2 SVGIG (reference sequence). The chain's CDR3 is CAWSGYGATGGYTF. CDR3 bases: TGTGCCTGGAGCGGATATGGGGCCACTGGTGGCTACACCTTC.